A single sample is the source of the 13 T cell receptor beta chains below, sequenced in a study of T cells in localized non-small cell lung cancer. Clones were sequenced by immunoSEQ multiplex PCR, and TCRdb holds only the in-frame ones, with some missing. This sample has about 59,000 clones, with more than 85% found just once. The sample in question was peripheral blood, obtained before any cancer treatment. The receptors here all came from a man aged 40 to 70 with stage I lung adenocarcinoma.

V usage is TRBV27 and J usage is TRBJ2-1; TRBD2 aligns across 8 bases. V dropped 6 bases and J dropped 5; count of bases not matched to a gene: 6. Germline CDR1 reads MNHEY; CDR2 reads SMNVEV (reference sequence). The CDR3 contains 14 residues. DNA of the CDR3: TGTGCCAGCAGCCCCGGGACTAGTGACAATGAGCAGTTCTTC. Amino acids: CASSPGTSDNEQFF.

The gene calls are TRBV25-1 and TRBJ2-5; D might be TRBD2 (6 bases). V was clipped by 1 base and J by 6 bases, with 18 bases between them. The CDR3 covers 16 residues. Germline V lookup: CDR1 MGHDK, CDR2 SYGVNS. CDR3 residues: CASSEFGGPGIQTQYF. DNA of the CDR3: TGTGCCAGCAGTGAATTCGGGGGACCTGGAATACAGACCCAGTACTTC.

The chain combines TRBV7-8 with TRBJ2-1; 10 nucleotides match TRBD2. The CDR3 is 14 residues long. Germline CDR1 SGHVS, CDR2 FQNEAQ. With 8 bases clipped from V and 9 bases from J, the junction kept 10 bases outside the gene matches. CDR3 loop: CASRRASGSSEQFF. As DNA, the CDR3 is TGTGCCAGCCGAAGGGCTAGCGGGAGCAGTGAGCAGTTCTTC.

The chain recombines TRBV25-1 with TRBJ1-6; 8 positions match TRBD1. Germline V gene lookup returns CDR1 MGHDK and CDR2 SYGVNS. The CDR3 extends over 15 amino acids. J gave up 7 bases and V 3 bases, and 5 bases lay outside the gene matches. The CDR3 protein is CASSDTGGINSPLHF. For the CDR3, the DNA is TGTGCCAGCAGTGATACAGGGGGGATAAATTCACCCCTCCACTTT.

This sequence joins TRBV19 and TRBJ1-5, with D tentatively TRBD1 (5 bases). The CDR3 is made up of 14 amino acids. With 3 bases removed from V and 4 bases from J, the gap between germline ends came to 10 bases. CDR1 and CDR2 (germline): LNHDA, SQIVND (reference sequence). This CDR3 reads CASSILGGNQPQHF. The CDR3 DNA reads as TGTGCCAGTAGTATCCTTGGGGGGAATCAGCCCCAGCATTTT.

The gene calls are TRBV5-4 and TRBJ2-1; TRBD1 aligns across 12 bases. Germline lookup yields CDR1 SGHNT and CDR2 YYREEE (reference sequence). This CDR3 contains 17 residues. The V and J ends lost 0 bases and 4 bases, in that order; junction bases with no gene match: 5. The chain's CDR3 is CASSLVRDRGRYNEQFF. CDR3 sequence (DNA): TGTGCCAGCAGCTTGGTCCGGGACAGGGGGCGGTACAATGAGCAGTTCTTC.

The genes are TRBV28 and TRBJ1-5; D ambiguous. Trimming removed 5 bases from V and 0 bases from J, with 11 bases in between. The CDR3 is 15 amino acids. The germline CDR1 and CDR2 sequences are MDHEN and SYDVKM. As DNA, the CDR3 is TGTGCCAGCAGTGGTGGACTTTATAGCAATCAGCCCCAGCATTTT. It translates to CASSGGLYSNQPQHF. Full variable domain (outside the CDR3, taken from reference TRBV28 and TRBJ1-5): DVKVTQSSRYLVKRTGEKVFLECVQDMDHENMFWYRQDPGLGLRLIYFSYDVKMKEKGDIPEGYSVSREKKERFSLILESASTNQTSMYLCASSGGLYSNQPQHFGDGTRLSIL.

The chain couples TRBV2 to TRBJ2-1; TRBD2 aligns across 8 bases. The CDR3 covers 15 residues. V lost 4 bases and J lost 8; bases outside the gene matches: 10. Per the germline V gene, CDR1 is SNHLY and CDR2 is FYNNEI. The CDR3 DNA is TGTGCCAGCAGTGTGAGCGGGAGCGATTCGGATGAGCAGTTCTTC. Its protein is CASSVSGSDSDEQFF. Full variable domain (outside the CDR3, taken from reference TRBV2 and TRBJ2-1): EPEVTQTPSHQVTQMGQEVILRCVPISNHLYFYWYRQILGQKVEFLVSFYNNEISEKSEIFDDQFSVERPDGSNFTLKIRSTKLEDSAMYFCASSVSGSDSDEQFFGPGTRLTVL.

The chain recombines TRBV5-1 with TRBJ2-2; no firm D call. Per germline, CDR1 SGHRS and CDR2 YFSETQ. The CDR3 totals 16 residues. The V end lost 0 bases, the J end lost 0 bases, and 9 bases lay between the germline ends. The CDR3: CASSLEGQTNTGELFF. The CDR3 DNA reads as TGCGCCAGCAGCTTGGAGGGTCAGACGAACACCGGGGAGCTGTTTTTT.

This clone is categorized as medium-sized. This chain connects TRBV6-1 to TRBJ2-2; 8 positions agree with TRBD2. Trimming took 6 bases from V and 5 from J; bases not matched to a gene: 8. The CDR3 is 15 residues long. Germline V gene data show CDR1 as MNHNS and CDR2 as SASEGT. The CDR3 DNA follows: TGTGCCAGCAGCATCAGCGGGAGAAGTACCGGGGAGCTGTTTTTT. The encoded protein is CASSISGRSTGELFF.

This chain connects TRBV29-1 to TRBJ2-3; D perhaps matches TRBD1 (5 bases). This CDR3 has 14 residues. Germline V lookup: CDR1 SQVTM, CDR2 ANQGSEA. The V end lost 8 bases, the J end lost 0 bases, and 15 bases lay between the germline ends. CDR3 DNA sequence: TGCAGCATTGGGGCAGGGCATAGCACAGATACGCAGTATTTT. Amino acids: CSIGAGHSTDTQYF.

This chain connects TRBV28 to TRBJ1-2; D not resolved. Trimming removed 4 bases from V and 5 bases from J, with 11 bases in between. Per germline, CDR1 MDHEN and CDR2 SYDVKM. CDR3 length equals 13 residues. The CDR3 nucleotides are TGTGCCAGCAGTTCCCCGGACGGTTATGGCTACACCTTC. Translating gives CASSSPDGYGYTF.

The rearrangement joins TRBV6-4 to TRBJ2-3; 13 positions agree with TRBD2. The CDR3 loop spans 15 amino acids. V was pared by 9 bases and J by 4 bases, with 7 bases of the junction left unmatched. Germline V gene data show CDR1 as MRHNA and CDR2 as SNTAGT. In nucleotides, the CDR3 is TGTGCCAGTTCGCGGACTAGCGGGAGCGCAGATACGCAGTATTTT. Its translation is CASSRTSGSADTQYF.